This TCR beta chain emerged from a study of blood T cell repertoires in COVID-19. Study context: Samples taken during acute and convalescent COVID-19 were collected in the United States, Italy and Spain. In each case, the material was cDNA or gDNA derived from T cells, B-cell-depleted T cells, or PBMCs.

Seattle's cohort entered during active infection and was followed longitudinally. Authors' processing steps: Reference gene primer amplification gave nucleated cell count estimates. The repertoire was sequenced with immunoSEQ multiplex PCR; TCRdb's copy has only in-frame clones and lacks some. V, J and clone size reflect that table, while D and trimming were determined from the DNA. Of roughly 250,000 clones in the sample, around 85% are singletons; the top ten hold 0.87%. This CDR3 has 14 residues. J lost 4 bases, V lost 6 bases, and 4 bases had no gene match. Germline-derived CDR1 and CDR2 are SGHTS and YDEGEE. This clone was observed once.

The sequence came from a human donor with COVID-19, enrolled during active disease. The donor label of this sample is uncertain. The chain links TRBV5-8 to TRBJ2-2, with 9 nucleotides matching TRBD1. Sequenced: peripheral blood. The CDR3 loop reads CASTRDRVTGELFF. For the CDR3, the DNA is TGTGCCAGCACCCGGGACAGGGTCACCGGGGAGCTGTTTTTT.